One sample yielded the 32 T cell receptor beta chains listed below, sequenced in a study of OX40 agonist ivuxolimab in advanced cancers. The assay was immunoSEQ multiplex PCR, and TCRdb's table has in-frame clones only and misses some. The repertoire holds about 16,000 clones, with about 86% as singletons. Material: CD4+ or CD8+ T cells sorted from blood, obtained in a trial of the OX40 agonist ivuxolimab. These receptors all come from an adult with an advanced solid tumor such as melanoma, head and neck, liver or kidney cancer.

The chain uses TRBV18 and TRBJ2-1, with no clear D. The CDR3 totals 15 residues. V was pared by 4 bases and J by 0 bases, with 10 bases between. Germline lookup yields CDR1 KGHSH and CDR2 LQKENI. The CDR3 protein is CASSLLELSYNEQFF. The DNA for the CDR3 is TGTGCCAGCTCACTCCTAGAACTCTCCTACAATGAGCAGTTCTTC.

This chain joins TRBV27 and TRBJ1-4; D may be TRBD1 (5 bases). V shed 7 bases and J shed 8 bases, with 23 bases lying between them. The CDR3 totals 16 residues. Germline assignment: CDR1 MNHEY and CDR2 SMNVEV (reference sequence). The CDR3 DNA reads TGTGCCAGCATCCTCACGGGGGGGGTGGGTATAGAAAAACTGTTTTTT. Translating gives CASILTGGVGIEKLFF.

This sequence joins TRBV4-1 and TRBJ2-1; D may be TRBD1 (5 bases). The CDR3 loop spans 14 amino acids. CDR1 and CDR2 (germline): MGHRA, YSYEKL. Trimming took off 1 base at V and 6 bases at J, with 10 bases between the two ends. The CDR3 DNA reads as TGCGCCAGCAGCCAAGTACAGGTATCCAATGAGCAGTTCTTC. Amino acids: CASSQVQVSNEQFF.

This clone was seen a single time. The chain employs TRBV6-5 and TRBJ1-1, with 7 positions matching TRBD1. The germline V gene has CDR1 MNHEY and CDR2 SVGAGI. V shed 2 bases, J shed 3 bases, and the junction held 3 bases outside the gene matches. The CDR3 totals 14 residues. The CDR3 reads CASSYRGRDTEAFF. In DNA, the CDR3 is TGTGCCAGCAGTTACAGGGGGCGAGACACTGAAGCTTTCTTT.

The CDR3 is CASSGSKTGSGEQYF. The DNA of the CDR3 is TGTGCCAGCAGTGGGAGTAAAACAGGTTCTGGGGAGCAGTACTTC. The chain has TRBV2 and TRBJ2-7; D is possibly TRBD1 (5 bases). CDR1 SNHLY and CDR2 FYNNEI come from the germline V gene. The V end was cut by 4 bases, the J end by 7 bases, with 20 bases between. The CDR3 is made up of 15 amino acids.

The chain couples TRBV6-5 to TRBJ1-1; D is uncertain. The CDR3 runs to 14 residues. The germline V gene has CDR1 MNHEY and CDR2 SVGAGI. Trimming pared 3 bases from V and 1 base from J, leaving 9 bases between. CDR3 residues: CASSYGLGNTEAFF. CDR3 DNA sequence: TGTGCCAGCAGTTATGGGTTGGGGAACACTGAAGCTTTCTTT.

The CDR3 loop reads CASSGALDSHGAFF. The CDR3, as DNA: TGCGCCAGCAGCGGCGCTCTAGACAGTCACGGAGCTTTCTTT. The chain couples TRBV5-1 to TRBJ1-1, with a weak D call TRBD1 (5 bases). Looked up from germline, CDR1 is SGHRS and CDR2 is YFSETQ. This CDR3 region has 14 residues. V lost 4 bases and J lost 10, with 20 bases in between.

The chain couples TRBV5-1 to TRBJ2-3; 9 bases fit TRBD2. V shed 4 bases and J 0 bases; nucleotides not matched to a gene: 6. This CDR3 spans 16 amino acids. Germline V gene lookup returns CDR1 SGHRS and CDR2 YFSETQ. DNA of the CDR3: TGCGCCAGCAGCCATCGGACTAGCGCTAGCACAGATACGCAGTATTTT. Residues: CASSHRTSASTDTQYF.

The rearrangement joins TRBV7-2 to TRBJ2-3, with D perhaps TRBD2 (5 bases). The CDR3 is 15 residues long. CDR1 SGHTA and CDR2 FQGNSA come from the germline V gene. V was clipped by 1 base and J by 3 bases, with 11 bases between them. As DNA, the CDR3 is TGTGCCAGCAGCTTAGGGCGACGGGGTACAGATACGCAGTATTTT. This gives the protein CASSLGRRGTDTQYF. Looking up the rest from reference TRBV7-2 and TRBJ2-3 gives the full variable domain: GAGVSQSPSNKVTEKGKDVELRCDPISGHTALYWYRQSLGQGLEFLIYFQGNSAPDKSGLPSDRFSAERTGGSVSTLTIQRTQQEDSAVYLCASSLGRRGTDTQYFGPGTRLTVL.

The V gene is TRBV4-2, the J gene TRBJ2-3, with no clear D. CDR3 length: 14 amino acids. The V and J ends lost 4 bases and 4 bases respectively, with 12 bases between them. CDR1 and CDR2 (germline): LGHNA, YNFKEQ. CDR3 residues: CASSLPRSPDTQYF. The CDR3 coding sequence is TGTGCCAGCAGCCTCCCCCGGAGCCCAGATACGCAGTATTTT.

The table lists this clone with a count of one. CDR3 sequence (DNA): TGTGCCAGCAGCTCGGACATGAACACTGAAGCTTTCTTT. Translating it yields CASSSDMNTEAFF. The genes are TRBV25-1 and TRBJ1-1; tentative D call: TRBD1 (5 bases). Germline V gene data show CDR1 as MGHDK and CDR2 as SYGVNS. The ends were cut back, 6 bases at V and 0 bases at J, with 8 bases in the middle. The CDR3 length is 13 residues.

The chain uses TRBV5-4 and TRBJ2-5, with a tentative D call TRBD1 (5 bases). Per germline, CDR1 SGHNT and CDR2 YYREEE (reference sequence). Trimming cost V 1 base and J 3 bases, with 10 bases left between them. The CDR3 is 14 amino acids. CDR3 amino acids: CASSLRQSKETQYF. In DNA, the CDR3 is TGTGCCAGCAGCTTGAGACAGAGTAAAGAGACCCAGTACTTC.

The gene calls are TRBV5-1 and TRBJ2-2; 10 bases agree with TRBD2. Trimming removed 2 bases from V and 4 bases from J; junction bases left unmatched: 2. Germline V gives CDR1 SGHRS, CDR2 YFSETQ. There are 15 residues in the CDR3. In DNA form, the CDR3 reads TGCGCCAGCAGCTTCTCTAGCGGGGGCACCGGGGAGCTGTTTTTT. Protein: CASSFSSGGTGELFF.

CDR3 sequence (DNA): TGTGCCAGCGCTCGGACTAGCGGGAACCAAGAGACCCAGTACTTC. This translates into CASARTSGNQETQYF. The V gene is TRBV7-2, the J gene TRBJ2-5; the match to TRBD2 covers 12 bases. Germline V lookup: CDR1 SGHTA, CDR2 FQGNSA. This CDR3 comprises 15 residues. V was clipped by 8 bases and J by 0 bases; unmatched bases: 4.

The table lists this clone with a count of one. The chain is built from TRBV7-2 and TRBJ2-1; TRBD2 matches at 13 bases. The J segment lost 3 bases and the V segment lost 5 bases, leaving 1 base of the junction unmatched. Germline V lookup: CDR1 SGHTA, CDR2 FQGNSA. CDR3 length: 15 amino acids. The CDR3 nucleotides read TGTGCCAGCAGCAGGACTAGCGGGAGCTACAATGAGCAGTTCTTC. This translates into CASSRTSGSYNEQFF.

V gene TRBV14 combines with J gene TRBJ2-7; possibly TRBD2 for D (7 bases). The CDR3 is 16 amino acids. CDR1 and CDR2 (germline): SGHDN, FVKESK. V was cut by 0 bases and J by 5 bases, with 17 bases left in between. The chain's CDR3 is CASSQDLIGGRHEQYF. The CDR3 DNA sequence: TGTGCCAGCAGCCAAGATCTTATCGGGGGGCGCCACGAGCAGTACTTC.

The CDR3 protein is CASSLGGSEKLFF. The CDR3 DNA is TGTGCCAGCAGCCTAGGGGGTAGTGAAAAACTGTTTTTT. This chain uses TRBV25-1 with TRBJ1-4; D may be TRBD1 (6 bases). CDR3 length: 13 residues. Germline-derived CDR1 and CDR2 are MGHDK and SYGVNS. Deletions cut 6 bases from V and 7 bases from J, with 12 bases between.

The V gene is TRBV7-2, the J gene TRBJ2-3; D remains ambiguous. The germline gives CDR1 SGHTA, CDR2 FQGNSA. This CDR3 contains 14 residues. Deletions cut 1 base from V and 6 bases from J, with 11 bases between. Here the CDR3 reads CASSLDWSEDTQYF. As DNA, the CDR3 is TGTGCCAGCAGCTTAGATTGGTCGGAGGATACGCAGTATTTT.

CDR3 coding DNA: TGTGCCAGCATGAACCCAGGGGGGGAGCTGTTTTTT. This codes for CASMNPGGELFF. This rearrangement joins TRBV21-1 to TRBJ2-2; TRBD1 reflects the table's D call only, with no check against the DNA. TRBV21-1 is a pseudogene locus. The CDR3 length is 12 residues.

The V gene is TRBV29-1, the J gene TRBJ1-5; D is perhaps TRBD1 (6 bases). Looked up from germline, CDR1 is SQVTM and CDR2 is ANQGSEA. The V and J ends lost 4 bases and 5 bases respectively, with 12 bases between them. The CDR3 has 13 residues. DNA of the CDR3: TGCAGCGTTGCTTCAGGGGCCGATCAGCCCCAGCATTTT. Its protein is CSVASGADQPQHF.

The chain uses TRBV30 and TRBJ2-1; maybe TRBD2 (5 bases). Trimming cost V 3 bases and J 10 bases, with 25 bases left between them. Germline CDR1 reads GTSNPN; CDR2 reads SVGIG (reference sequence). The CDR3 length is 16 residues. The CDR3 DNA reads TGTGCCTGGAGCGCCAGGACTGCTAAGAAAAGGGAGGAGCAGTTCTTC. This translates into CAWSARTAKKREEQFF. Variable domain in full (rest from reference TRBV30 and TRBJ2-1): SQTIHQWPATLVQPVGSPLSLECTVEGTSNPNLYWYRQAAGRGLQLLFYSVGIGQISSEVPQNLSASRPQDRQFILSSKKLLLSDSGFYLCAWSARTAKKREEQFFGPGTRLTVL.

The chain is built from TRBV7-2 and TRBJ1-6; no reliable D call. The V gene lost 5 bases and the J gene lost 5 bases, with 7 bases spanning the gap. The CDR3 covers 13 residues. Germline V lookup: CDR1 SGHTA, CDR2 FQGNSA. The chain's CDR3 is CASSPPHNSPLHF. CDR3 in DNA: TGTGCCAGCAGCCCACCGCATAATTCACCCCTCCACTTT.

The rearrangement links TRBV29-1 to TRBJ2-1, with 11 bases identical to TRBD2. Germline V lookup: CDR1 SQVTM, CDR2 ANQGSEA. Trimming removed 4 bases from V and 9 bases from J; junction bases left unmatched: 8. The CDR3 spans 14 residues. This chain's CDR3 is CSVAIAGGSSEQFF. The CDR3, as DNA: TGCAGCGTTGCTATAGCGGGAGGGTCAAGTGAGCAGTTCTTC.

The chain recombines TRBV5-1 with TRBJ1-1, with 7 bases identical to TRBD1. Germline CDR1 is SGHRS and CDR2 is YFSETQ. The CDR3 loop spans 16 amino acids. Germline trimming cut 4 bases from V and 1 base from J; bases unmatched to any gene: 10. CDR3 in DNA: TGCGCCAGCAGCGTGGGACAGCTGACTGGGAACACTGAAGCTTTCTTT. Translation: CASSVGQLTGNTEAFF.

The rearrangement uses TRBV12-5 and TRBJ1-5, with D unclear. The CDR3 is made up of 13 amino acids. Trimming took 1 base from V and 0 from J, leaving 1 base between them. The germline gives CDR1 LGHNT, CDR2 FRNRAP. The CDR3 DNA reads as TGTGCTAGTGGTTTGGGTAGCAATCAGCCCCAGCATTTT. It yields the protein CASGLGSNQPQHF.

The CDR3 spells CASSLGGLGTDTQYF. In DNA, the CDR3 is TGTGCCAGCAGCTTAGGTGGCTTGGGCACAGATACGCAGTATTTT. This rearrangement joins TRBV7-9 to TRBJ2-3; no clear D. V lost 1 base to trimming and J lost 1 base, with 9 bases between them. The CDR3 consists of 15 residues. CDR1 SEHNR and CDR2 FQNEAQ come from the germline V gene (reference sequence).

This rearrangement joins TRBV6-4 to TRBJ1-6; D not certain. V was pared by 6 bases and J by 4 bases, with 7 bases between. The germline V gene encodes CDR1 MRHNA and CDR2 SNTAGT. This CDR3 has 13 residues. The CDR3 bases are TGTGCCAGCAGGGCCTCTTATAATTCACCCCTCCACTTT. Its protein product is CASRASYNSPLHF.

The chain couples TRBV11-2 to TRBJ2-7; 8 positions agree with TRBD1. Germline CDR1 reads SGHAT; CDR2 reads FQNNGV. The V segment lost 8 bases and the J segment 5 bases; nucleotides outside the gene matches: 20. CDR3 length equals 17 residues. The CDR3 protein is CASLTHRTGNFSDEQYF. The CDR3 DNA sequence: TGTGCCAGCCTCACCCACCGGACAGGGAATTTTTCGGACGAGCAGTACTTC.

This clone appeared a few times. V and J are TRBV18 and TRBJ2-1; no reliable D call. Trimming pared 2 bases from V and 8 bases from J, leaving 4 bases between. Germline CDR1 and CDR2: KGHSH and LQKENI. The CDR3 runs to 11 residues. DNA of the CDR3: TGTGCCAGCTCACCATCGGATGAGCAGTTCTTC. This sequence encodes CASSPSDEQFF.

The chain couples TRBV5-8 to TRBJ1-5, with D perhaps matching TRBD1 (5 bases). Germline V CDR1 and CDR2: SGHTS, YDEGEE. The CDR3 extends over 15 amino acids. V was clipped by 0 bases and J by 1 base, with 8 bases between them. The CDR3 region is CASSLEGWSNQPQHF. CDR3 DNA: TGTGCCAGCAGCTTGGAGGGGTGGAGCAATCAGCCCCAGCATTTT. The variable domain in full, completed from reference TRBV5-8 and TRBJ1-5, reads EAGVTQSPTHLIKTRGQQATLRCSPISGHTSVYWYQQALGLGLQFLLWYDEGEERNRGNFPPRFSGRQFPNYSSELNVNALELEDSALYLCASSLEGWSNQPQHFGDGTRLSIL.

This clone was observed a single time. This chain uses TRBV6-4 with TRBJ2-1, with 8 bases lining up with TRBD2. The V gene end was trimmed by 4 bases and the J gene end by 4 bases; junction bases not matched to a gene: 6. CDR1 and CDR2 from the germline V gene are MRHNA and SNTAGT. This CDR3 contains 15 residues. The CDR3 loop reads CASSVAGTRYNEQFF. Here the CDR3 DNA reads TGTGCCAGCAGTGTTGCCGGGACTAGGTACAATGAGCAGTTCTTC.

This clone was counted only a few times. This sample includes further DNA sequences coding for the same CDR3. This sequence joins TRBV18 and TRBJ2-7; 9 nucleotides agree with TRBD1. CDR3 length equals 14 residues. From germline, CDR1 is KGHSH and CDR2 LQKENI. J lost 4 bases, V lost 3 bases, and 4 bases had no gene match. The CDR3 region is CASSPPGQGYEQYF. The CDR3 DNA sequence: TGTGCCAGCTCACCTCCGGGACAGGGATACGAGCAGTACTTC.